Below are 24 T cell receptor beta chains sequenced from a single sample in a study of T-cell reconstitution after alpha-beta-depleted transplantation in children. Points from the study as a whole: One year after transplant, T-cell counts and diversity came mostly from newly produced T cells.

A TCRbeta library incorporating unique molecular identifiers was prepared. TCRdb processed the PCR reads anew with MiXCR; each CDR3 protein has one entry. The data show hundreds of thousands of distinct CDR3 sequences, with almost 8% seen just once and approximately 9% held by the top ten. For these TCRs, the target antigens are not known. The sample here was peripheral blood, taken 360 days after TCRalphabeta/CD19-depleted stem cell transplant. The receptors shown here come from a female patient aged 2-9 years who had a stem cell transplant for Fanconi anemia, so the T cells may come from the graft donor.

This clonotype came up many times. The genes are TRBV20-1 and TRBJ2-3; 11 bases are shared with TRBD2. In germline, CDR1 is DFQATT, CDR2 SNEGSKA (reference sequence). This CDR3 is 16 amino acids long. J was trimmed by 1 base and V by 1 base; bases with no gene match: 4. This chain's CDR3 is CSARALAGAGTDTQYF. The DNA of the CDR3 is TGCAGTGCTAGAGCACTAGCGGGGGCGGGCACAGATACGCAGTATTTT.

This clonotype was seen repeatedly, ten times or more. This chain connects TRBV5-1 to TRBJ2-3, with 9 positions matching TRBD2. The CDR3 runs 15 residues. Losses at the gene ends were 1 base for V and 2 bases for J; bases not matched to a gene: 2. Germline assignment: CDR1 SGHRS and CDR2 YFSETQ. For the CDR3, the DNA is TGCGCCAGCAGCTTGATAGCGGGGGACACAGATACGCAGTATTTT. Encoded protein: CASSLIAGDTDTQYF. The whole variable domain, filled in from reference TRBV5-1 and TRBJ2-3, reads KAGVTQTPRYLIKTRGQQVTLSCSPISGHRSVSWYQQTPGQGLQFLFEYFSETQRNKGNFPGRFSGRQFSNSRSEMNVSTLELGDSALYLCASSLIAGDTDTQYFGPGTRLTVL.

V and J are TRBV28 and TRBJ2-2; the D gene could be TRBD1 or TRBD2 (6 bases each). CDR1 is MDHEN and CDR2 is SYDVKM in the germline V gene. The CDR3 totals 17 residues. Trimming took 8 bases from V and 4 from J, leaving 23 bases between them. This CDR3 is CASASPRGPSPTGELFF. DNA of the CDR3: TGTGCCAGCGCATCACCTCGGGGGCCCTCTCCCACCGGGGAGCTGTTTTTT.

This clonotype was seen only a few times. V is TRBV12-3 or TRBV12-4 and J is TRBJ1-2, with 8 nucleotides matching TRBD1. The CDR3 is 14 residues long. The trim removed 3 bases at V and 5 bases at J, leaving 5 bases unmatched. The CDR3 region has the DNA TGTGCCAGCAGTTTCAGACAGGGGAGATATGGCTACACCTTC. Amino acid sequence: CASSFRQGRYGYTF.

This clonotype was picked up a small number of times. This sequence may be a read error, since a much larger clone differs from it by one base. V and J are TRBV2 and TRBJ2-1; 14 nucleotides agree with TRBD2. The length of the CDR3 is 18 residues. Germline-derived CDR1 and CDR2 are SNHLY and FYNNEI. This CDR3 reads CACSLTGTSGSTYNEQFF. The CDR3 region has the DNA TGTGCCTGCAGTCTCACCGGGACTAGCGGGAGTACCTACAATGAGCAGTTCTTC. The whole variable domain, remainder taken from reference TRBV2 and TRBJ2-1, is EPEVTQTPSHQVTQMGQEVILRCVPISNHLYFYWYRQILGQKVEFLVSFYNNEISEKSEIFDDQFSVERPDGSNFTLKIRSTKLEDSAMYFCACSLTGTSGSTYNEQFFGPGTRLTVL.

This clonotype was picked up many times. The chain links TRBV29-1 to TRBJ2-3; D is undetermined. Trimming left V 1 base short and J 2 bases short, with 7 bases between. CDR3 length equals 13 residues. Per germline, CDR1 SQVTM and CDR2 ANQGSEA. The CDR3 region has the DNA TGCAGCGTTGAAGGGCGTTTCACAGATACGCAGTATTTT. Translated: CSVEGRFTDTQYF.

This clonotype has at least ten counts. V and J are TRBV6-1 and TRBJ1-1; D remains unclear. Per the germline V gene, CDR1 is MNHNS and CDR2 is SASEGT. There are 16 residues in the CDR3. V was trimmed by 7 bases and J by 4 bases, leaving 22 bases between them. The CDR3 DNA reads TGTGCCAGCACCCCGATGACGGATTACCCGTTCACTGAAGCTTTCTTT. Its translation is CASTPMTDYPFTEAFF.

This clonotype came up many times. The gene calls are TRBV2 and TRBJ2-1; 8 bases line up with TRBD1. V lost 8 bases, J lost 5 bases, and 5 bases stayed unmatched. The CDR3 length is 13 residues. CDR1 is SNHLY and CDR2 is FYNNEI in the germline V gene. The CDR3, as DNA: TGTGCCAGCGGGGACAGGTATGACAATGAGCAGTTCTTC. Amino acid sequence: CASGDRYDNEQFF.

The chain carries TRBV29-1 and TRBJ1-2, with D unclear. V gave up 4 bases and J gave up 4 bases, with 13 bases separating them. Germline V gene sequence: CDR1 SQVTM, CDR2 ANQGSEA. The CDR3 contains 13 residues. CDR3 amino acids: CSVVVLGSYGYTF. The DNA of the CDR3 is TGCAGCGTTGTAGTGTTGGGGTCCTATGGCTACACCTTC. The full variable domain, completed using reference TRBV29-1 and TRBJ1-2, is SAVISQKPSRDICQRGTSLTIQCQVDSQVTMMFWYRQQPGQSLTLIATANQGSEATYESGFVIDKFPISRPNLTFSTLTVSNMSPEDSSIYLCSVVVLGSYGYTFGSGTRLTVV.

This clonotype was seen repeatedly, ten times or more. The rearrangement uses TRBV6-1 and TRBJ2-1; no firm D call. V was cut by 3 bases and J by 8 bases, with 8 bases left in between. The CDR3 spans 12 residues. Per germline, CDR1 MNHNS and CDR2 SASEGT. The CDR3 protein is CASSDWYDEQFF. The CDR3 DNA is TGTGCCAGCAGTGATTGGTACGATGAGCAGTTCTTC.

V is TRBV11-2 and J is TRBJ1-1; D not certain. This CDR3 is built from 13 residues. Germline V gives CDR1 SGHAT, CDR2 FQNNGV. V lost 1 base to trimming and J lost 6 bases, with 9 bases between them. The DNA of the CDR3 is TGTGCCAGCAGCTTAGGTAGCTACTCTGAAGCTTTCTTT. Encoded protein: CASSLGSYSEAFF.

This clonotype was seen ten or more times. The V call is TRBV29-1, the J call TRBJ2-5; either TRBD1 or TRBD2 may supply D (5 bases each). The germline gives CDR1 SQVTM, CDR2 ANQGSEA. With 6 bases removed from V and 3 bases from J, the gap between germline ends came to 14 bases. This CDR3 is built from 13 residues. In nucleotides, the CDR3 is TGCAGCGTATATCGGGGCGCGAAAGAGACCCAGTACTTC. Its protein product is CSVYRGAKETQYF.

This clonotype was seen a few times. The J gene is TRBJ2-5, the V gene TRBV2; D perhaps matches TRBD2 (6 bases). Germline CDR1 reads SNHLY; CDR2 reads FYNNEI. The CDR3 has 13 amino acids. V shed 7 bases and J shed 0 bases, with 9 bases lying between them. Written as DNA, the CDR3 is TGTGCCAGCAATGGGGGGTACCAAGAGACCCAGTACTTC. Its translation is CASNGGYQETQYF.

There are a few counts of this clonotype. The chain is built from TRBV20-1 and TRBJ1-3; D call uncertain. The CDR3 consists of 15 residues. Germline V CDR1 and CDR2: DFQATT, SNEGSKA (reference sequence). The V end lost 1 base, the J end lost 3 bases, and 13 bases lay between the germline ends. The CDR3 DNA reads TGCAGTGCTAGAGGGACGACACTGAGTGGAAACACCATATATTTT. It yields the protein CSARGTTLSGNTIYF.

This clonotype has only a few counts. J is TRBJ1-5 and V is TRBV30; maybe TRBD1 (5 bases). This CDR3 comprises 14 residues. Per germline, CDR1 GTSNPN and CDR2 SVGIG (reference sequence). Trimming stripped 3 bases from V and 3 bases from J, with 12 bases between. CDR3 in amino acids: CAWSPWGLNQPQHF. The DNA of the CDR3 is TGTGCCTGGAGCCCCTGGGGCCTCAATCAGCCCCAGCATTTT.

This clonotype was detected only a few times. The chain joins TRBV30 to TRBJ2-3; possible D gene TRBD2, 5 bases. The V gene's germline CDR1 is GTSNPN and CDR2 SVGIG (reference sequence). The ends were cut back, 0 bases at V and 3 bases at J, with 13 bases in the middle. The CDR3 is 15 residues long. CDR3 region: CAWSVQGAVTDTQYF. The CDR3 DNA follows: TGTGCCTGGAGTGTACAAGGAGCGGTGACAGATACGCAGTATTTT.

This clonotype was counted between two and nine times. V usage is TRBV5-6 and J usage is TRBJ1-2; TRBD1 aligns across 8 bases. Trimming took 2 bases from V and 2 from J; bases not matched to a gene: 11. Germline V gene sequence: CDR1 SGHDT, CDR2 YYEEEE. The CDR3 covers 17 residues. CDR3 in DNA: TGTGCCAGCAGCTTAATATGGACAGGGAAACCCAACTATGGCTACACCTTC. This encodes CASSLIWTGKPNYGYTF. Full variable domain (missing parts from reference TRBV5-6 and TRBJ1-2): DAGVTQSPTHLIKTRGQQVTLRCSPKSGHDTVSWYQQALGQGPQFIFQYYEEEERQRGNFPDRFSGHQFPNYSSELNVNALLLGDSALYLCASSLIWTGKPNYGYTFGSGTRLTVV.

This clonotype was detected only a few times. The rearrangement uses TRBV19 and TRBJ2-1; D is undetermined. Between the trimmed V and J ends, which lost 3 bases and 10 bases, there was a span of 19 bases. The CDR3 runs 15 residues. Germline CDR1 is LNHDA and CDR2 is SQIVND (reference sequence). CDR3 residues: CASSISGVGNREQFF. CDR3 bases: TGTGCCAGTAGTATTTCAGGAGTTGGGAATCGAGAGCAGTTCTTC.

This clonotype was detected a few times. This chain uses TRBV20-1 with TRBJ2-3; 8 nucleotides line up with TRBD1. There are 16 residues in the CDR3. Looked up from germline, CDR1 is DFQATT and CDR2 is SNEGSKA (reference sequence). The trim removed 0 bases at V and 5 bases at J, leaving 10 bases unmatched. The CDR3 DNA reads TGCAGTGCTAGAGATATCAGGACAGGGATTTTAGATACGCAGTATTTT. This translates into CSARDIRTGILDTQYF.

This clonotype was observed at least ten times. The CDR3 sequence: CASSQSFTVREYEQYF. The CDR3 nucleotides read TGTGCCAGCAGCCAAAGCTTTACAGTTCGGGAGTACGAGCAGTACTTC. This sequence joins TRBV11-2 and TRBJ2-7; a weak D match, TRBD2 (6 bases). This CDR3 contains 16 residues. Germline-derived CDR1 and CDR2 are SGHAT and FQNNGV. The germline V and J ends were trimmed by 5 bases and 4 bases, with 21 bases remaining between them.

This clonotype was counted at least ten times. The chain joins TRBV3-1 to TRBJ1-1; D not resolved. CDR1 and CDR2 from the germline V gene are LGHDT and YNNKEL (reference sequence). Between the trimmed V and J ends, which lost 3 bases and 0 bases, there was a span of 8 bases. The CDR3 contains 14 residues. The DNA for the CDR3 is TGTGCCAGCAGCCAGGGGATCCTGAACACTGAAGCTTTCTTT. Translation: CASSQGILNTEAFF.

This clonotype was detected many times. The gene calls are TRBV5-1 and TRBJ1-1; D may be TRBD1 (5 bases). Germline V gene data show CDR1 as SGHRS and CDR2 as YFSETQ. The CDR3 extends over 16 amino acids. Trimming took off 4 bases at V and 5 bases at J, with 21 bases between the two ends. Written as DNA, the CDR3 is TGCGCCAGCAGCGTAAATGCAGGGAGATTGGGAACTGAAGCTTTCTTT. Its translation: CASSVNAGRLGTEAFF.

The genes are TRBV5-4 and TRBJ2-5; a possible D gene is TRBD1 (6 bases). Germline V gene sequence: CDR1 SGHNT, CDR2 YYREEE (reference sequence). The CDR3 sequence is 15 residues long. The germline V and J ends were trimmed by 0 bases and 5 bases, with 14 bases remaining between them. CDR3 in DNA: TGTGCCAGCAGCTTGGGAGGGGGTAGGCAGGAGACCCAGTACTTC. It specifies CASSLGGGRQETQYF.

The chain combines TRBV6-2 or TRBV6-3 with TRBJ2-2; D gene uncertain. CDR1 and CDR2 (germline): MNHEY, SVGEGT. Trimming removed 6 bases at V and 5 bases at J, with 13 bases between. The CDR3 is 14 residues long. DNA of the CDR3: TGTGCCAGCAGGCCCCGCGGCCTGACCGGGGAGCTGTTTTTT. Amino acid sequence: CASRPRGLTGELFF.